The 20 T cell receptor beta chains given below trace back to one sample, sequenced in a study of T-cell memory formation after mild COVID-19. TCRdb independently ran MiXCR on the 5' RACE reads; one entry per CDR3 protein. The sample has under 600,000 distinct CDR3 sequences, less than 25% seen once. Material for sequencing was PBMCs or a T cell subset sorted from them (not recorded which). Every receptor here comes from an adult woman who had mild COVID-19 (a few samples of this study predate the infection). Cell type and time point are not known.

This clonotype has more than one count but fewer than ten. This chain uses TRBV4-1 with TRBJ1-5; D remains unclear. This CDR3 comprises 15 residues. V lost 4 bases to trimming and J lost 0 bases, with 10 bases between them. Per germline, CDR1 MGHRA and CDR2 YSYEKL. CDR3 in amino acids: CASSPVGDSNQPQHF. CDR3 in DNA: TGCGCCAGCAGCCCCGTTGGTGATAGCAATCAGCCCCAGCATTTT.

The chain combines TRBV12-3 or TRBV12-4 with TRBJ1-6, with 8 positions matching TRBD1. This CDR3 has 15 residues. The V and J ends lost 6 bases and 10 bases, in that order; junction bases with no gene match: 11. For the CDR3, the DNA is TGTGCCAGCAGGCCCTCAGGGGGCCTAGGGTCACCCCTCCACTTT. Translating it yields CASRPSGGLGSPLHF.

The chain carries TRBV5-1 and TRBJ1-1; no definite D call. The CDR3 length is 14 residues. Germline V lookup: CDR1 SGHRS, CDR2 YFSETQ. V was cut by 4 bases and J by 0 bases, with 10 bases left in between. The CDR3 DNA reads as TGCGCCAGCAGCCCACGGGCGATGAACACTGAAGCTTTCTTT. Its protein product is CASSPRAMNTEAFF.

CDR3 sequence reads: CSARDSYRGGTQHF. As DNA, the CDR3 is TGCAGTGCTAGAGATTCCTATCGGGGGGGGACCCAGCATTTT. The chain couples TRBV20-1 to TRBJ1-5, with a possible D match to TRBD1 (5 bases). Trimming took off 0 bases at V and 11 bases at J, with 17 bases between the two ends. The CDR3 sequence is 14 residues long. Germline V CDR1 and CDR2: DFQATT, SNEGSKA (reference sequence).

The chain has TRBV24-1 and TRBJ2-1; D gene ambiguous. V shed 5 bases and J shed 2 bases, with 12 bases lying between them. In germline, CDR1 is KGHDR, CDR2 SFDVKD. The CDR3 is 15 residues long. The CDR3 DNA reads as TGTGCCACCAGTGCCCCCGGAACCGCCTACAATGAGCAGTTCTTC. Translation gives CATSAPGTAYNEQFF.

V usage is TRBV30 and J usage is TRBJ2-1; TRBD2 matches at 12 bases. V shed 3 bases and J 0 bases; nucleotides not matched to a gene: 3. Germline V gives CDR1 GTSNPN, CDR2 SVGIG (reference sequence). The CDR3 length is 16 residues. CDR3 region: CAWRGLAGSSYNEQFF. CDR3 DNA sequence: TGTGCCTGGAGAGGACTAGCGGGGAGCTCCTACAATGAGCAGTTCTTC.

The chain uses TRBV11-2 and TRBJ2-1; D not resolved. V gave up 0 bases and J gave up 8 bases, with 5 bases separating them. This CDR3 has 12 amino acids. Germline assignment: CDR1 SGHAT and CDR2 FQNNGV. The CDR3 sequence: CASSLDLDEQFF. The CDR3 DNA sequence: TGTGCCAGCAGCTTAGACCTGGATGAGCAGTTCTTC. The full variable domain, rest sourced from reference TRBV11-2 and TRBJ2-1, is EAGVAQSPRYKIIEKRQSVAFWCNPISGHATLYWYQQILGQGPKLLIQFQNNGVVDDSQLPKDRFSAERLKGVDSTLKIQPAKLEDSAVYLCASSLDLDEQFFGPGTRLTVL.

The chain combines TRBV12-3 or TRBV12-4 with TRBJ1-1, with D perhaps TRBD1 (5 bases). The CDR3 runs to 14 residues. V lost 7 bases to trimming and J lost 5 bases, with 17 bases between them. The CDR3 nucleotides read TGTGCCAGCAATTTGAGGGGCCAGAGGACTGAAGCTTTCTTT. This gives the protein CASNLRGQRTEAFF.

This clonotype has only a few counts. V and J are TRBV5-5 and TRBJ2-7, with D possibly being TRBD1 (5 bases). CDR1 is SGHKS and CDR2 is YYEKEE in the germline V gene (reference sequence). V shed 4 bases and J shed 1 base, with 9 bases lying between them. The CDR3 contains 13 residues. DNA of the CDR3: TGTGCCAGCAGCCGTGGGGCATCCTACGAGCAGTACTTC. Translated, it gives CASSRGASYEQYF.

This clonotype showed up just a few times. The rearrangement links TRBV19 to TRBJ1-4, with D maybe TRBD1 (5 bases). The CDR3 spans 14 residues. V was clipped by 6 bases and J by 7 bases, with 15 bases between them. CDR1 and CDR2 (germline): LNHDA, SQIVND (reference sequence). In DNA, the CDR3 is TGTGCCAGTAGCGACAGATCCTCGGGTGAAAAACTGTTTTTT. It encodes CASSDRSSGEKLFF.

The table lists this clonotype with a few counts. The genes are TRBV4-2 and TRBJ2-7, with unresolved D. V was shortened by 1 base and J by 5 bases, with 15 bases between the two germline ends. Germline V gene sequence: CDR1 LGHNA, CDR2 YNFKEQ. This CDR3 has 15 residues. CDR3 sequence: CASSQGTPGLDEQYF. Written as DNA, the CDR3 is TGTGCCAGCAGCCAAGGGACCCCGGGTTTGGACGAGCAGTACTTC.

V is TRBV13 and J is TRBJ2-7; D is uncertain. Trimming shortened V by 2 bases and J by 3 bases, and 11 bases separated the two germline ends. Germline lookup yields CDR1 PRHDT and CDR2 FYEKMQ (reference sequence). There are 14 residues in the CDR3. The CDR3 here is CASSLKISYYEQYF. The CDR3, as DNA: TGTGCCAGCAGCTTAAAAATATCCTACTACGAGCAGTACTTC.

The CDR3 coding sequence is TGTGCCAGCAGCATCCGCGACAGGGCCGACACTGAAGCTTTCTTT. It is translated as CASSIRDRADTEAFF. The chain carries TRBV9 and TRBJ1-1; 7 bases agree with TRBD1. Trimming took 4 bases from V and 3 from J; bases not matched to a gene: 9. The V gene's germline CDR1 is SGDLS and CDR2 YYNGEE. The CDR3 runs 15 residues. Drawing the rest from reference TRBV9 and TRBJ1-1, the complete variable domain is DSGVTQTPKHLITATGQRVTLRCSPRSGDLSVYWYQQSLDQGLQFLIQYYNGEERAKGNILERFSAQQFPDLHSELNLSSLELGDSALYFCASSIRDRADTEAFFGQGTRLTVV.

This clonotype was seen a few times. The chain links TRBV5-4 to TRBJ2-7; TRBD1 matches at 8 bases. Trimming at V came to 5 bases and at J to 2 bases, leaving 9 bases not matched to a gene. The germline gives CDR1 SGHNT, CDR2 YYREEE (reference sequence). This CDR3 contains 15 residues. As DNA, the CDR3 is TGTGCCAGCAGTCAAGACAGGGGCCCTACCTACGAGCAGTACTTC. Translation gives CASSQDRGPTYEQYF.

The chain has TRBV7-9 and TRBJ1-4, with D possibly matching TRBD1 (6 bases). CDR3 length: 15 residues. V gave up 6 bases and J gave up 2 bases, with 13 bases separating them. Germline V CDR1 and CDR2: SEHNR, FQNEAQ (reference sequence). CDR3 coding DNA: TGTGCCAGCAGTATATCGGGGGGCACTAATGAAAAACTGTTTTTT. Its translation: CASSISGGTNEKLFF.

This clonotype was found many times. The chain uses TRBV7-3 and TRBJ2-1; the D is unclear. The V end lost 6 bases, the J end lost 10 bases, and 10 bases lay between the germline ends. Per germline, CDR1 SGHTA and CDR2 FQGTGA. This CDR3 is built from 11 residues. The CDR3 region is CASSSSGEQFF. CDR3 nucleotide sequence: TGTGCCAGCAGTTCAAGTGGGGAGCAGTTCTTC. Full variable domain (rest looked up from reference TRBV7-3 and TRBJ2-1): GAGVSQTPSNKVTEKGKYVELRCDPISGHTALYWYRQSLGQGPEFLIYFQGTGAADDSGLPNDRFFAVRPEGSVSTLKIQRTERGDSAVYLCASSSSGEQFFGPGTRLTVL.

This clonotype has a single count. The chain recombines TRBV4-3 with TRBJ2-3; weak D call: TRBD1 (5 bases). The V end lost 0 bases, the J end lost 6 bases, and 13 bases lay between the germline ends. Germline loops: CDR1 LGHNA, CDR2 YSLEER. This CDR3 is 15 amino acids long. The CDR3 DNA is TGCGCCAGCAGCCAAGACGTTACAGGCTCGGATACGCAGTATTTT. The encoded protein is CASSQDVTGSDTQYF.

The CDR3 is CASGGTGTPETQYF. The CDR3 bases are TGTGCCAGCGGAGGTACCGGGACGCCAGAGACCCAGTACTTC. The rearrangement uses TRBV2 and TRBJ2-5, with D perhaps given as TRBD1 or TRBD2 (5 bases each). This CDR3 has 14 amino acids. The V gene's germline CDR1 is SNHLY and CDR2 FYNNEI. Trimming left V 8 bases short and J 4 bases short, with 17 bases between. Complete variable domain (other parts from reference TRBV2 and TRBJ2-5): EPEVTQTPSHQVTQMGQEVILRCVPISNHLYFYWYRQILGQKVEFLVSFYNNEISEKSEIFDDQFSVERPDGSNFTLKIRSTKLEDSAMYFCASGGTGTPETQYFGPGTRLLVL.

CDR3 nucleotides: TGTGCCAGCAGCCCAGGGACTAGCGGGGACCCCCGGGCGGAGACCCAGTACTTC. This gives the protein CASSPGTSGDPRAETQYF. The chain recombines TRBV3-1 with TRBJ2-5; 13 bases line up with TRBD2. Germline V gives CDR1 LGHDT, CDR2 YNNKEL (reference sequence). V was pared by 4 bases and J by 5 bases, with 13 bases of the junction left unmatched. The CDR3 length is 18 residues.

The gene calls are TRBV19 and TRBJ1-5; D remains unclear. The CDR3 totals 13 residues. Deletions cut 4 bases from V and 9 bases from J, with 13 bases between. Germline-derived CDR1 and CDR2 are LNHDA and SQIVND (reference sequence). In DNA form, the CDR3 reads TGTGCCAGTAGTACCACTCCCGGAGGGCCCCAGCATTTT. This translates into CASSTTPGGPQHF. The variable domain in full, with the rest retrieved from reference TRBV19 and TRBJ1-5, is DGGITQSPKYLFRKEGQNVTLSCEQNLNHDAMYWYRQDPGQGLRLIYYSQIVNDFQKGDIAEGYSVSREKKESFPLTVTSAQKNPTAFYLCASSTTPGGPQHFGDGTRLSIL.